The next 26 T cell receptor beta chains were all read from a single sample in a study of T cell repertoires in cytomegalovirus infection. Their cognate antigens are unknown. Each CDR3 protein gets one entry after TCRdb re-called the reads with MiXCR. The sample includes hundreds of thousands of distinct CDR3 sequences, around 31% seen only once; the top ten take over 11%. The specimen was cultured CD8+ T cells from PBMCs, collected from culture after CMV antigen stimulation. The receptors were gathered from a human donor in good health (CMV status not recorded). Some clones in this sample may be carry-over from other donors' samples.

This clonotype was counted at least ten times. The chain employs TRBV7-9 and TRBJ2-7; D remains unclear. CDR1 and CDR2 from the germline V gene are SEHNR and FQNEAQ (reference sequence). The germline V and J ends were trimmed by 5 bases and 1 base, with 12 bases remaining between them. The length of the CDR3 is 14 residues. The chain's CDR3 is CASSTRHISYEQYF. The CDR3 DNA follows: TGTGCCAGCAGCACAAGGCATATATCCTACGAGCAGTACTTC.

The chain recombines TRBV7-9 with TRBJ1-2; no definite D call. Per germline, CDR1 SEHNR and CDR2 FQNEAQ (reference sequence). Between the trimmed V and J ends, which lost 4 bases and 4 bases, there was a span of 7 bases. The CDR3 has 12 amino acids. This CDR3 reads CASSSVIYGYTF. CDR3 in DNA: TGTGCCAGCAGCTCCGTAATCTATGGCTACACCTTC.

The rearrangement uses TRBV29-1 and TRBJ1-2; 12 bases fit TRBD1. The CDR3 sequence is 14 residues long. Unmatched junction bases numbered 7, after V lost 7 bases and J lost 4 bases. Germline V CDR1 and CDR2: SQVTM, ANQGSEA. The CDR3 here is CSGIGTGGSYGYTF. For the CDR3, the DNA is TGCAGCGGGATAGGGACAGGGGGCTCCTATGGCTACACCTTC. Combining the CDR3 with reference TRBV29-1 and TRBJ1-2 gives the whole variable domain SAVISQKPSRDICQRGTSLTIQCQVDSQVTMMFWYRQQPGQSLTLIATANQGSEATYESGFVIDKFPISRPNLTFSTLTVSNMSPEDSSIYLCSGIGTGGSYGYTFGSGTRLTVV.

This chain uses TRBV27 with TRBJ2-7, with D perhaps matching TRBD1 (5 bases). V lost 2 bases and J lost 3, with 8 bases in between. Germline V gene data show CDR1 as MNHEY and CDR2 as SMNVEV (reference sequence). CDR3 size: 13 residues. CDR3 residues: CASSLTTGYEQYF. CDR3 coding DNA: TGTGCCAGCAGTTTAACCACAGGCTACGAGCAGTACTTC.

In the case of this clonotype: Sequence at one end of the junction differs from germline and may be a read error. The CDR3 loop is CASNLAQDTQYF. CDR3 nucleotides: TGTGCCAGCAACTTAGCGCAAGATACGCAGTATTTT. This chain links TRBV7-6 with TRBJ2-3, with D perhaps matching TRBD2 (5 bases). CDR1 is SGHVS, CDR2 FNYEAQ, per germline. The CDR3 runs 12 residues.

J is TRBJ2-3 and V is TRBV12-5; perhaps TRBD1 as D (6 bases). This CDR3 is built from 14 residues. Germline V CDR1 and CDR2: LGHNT, FRNRAP. The ends were cut back, 3 bases at V and 4 bases at J, with 11 bases in the middle. CDR3 nucleotide sequence: TGTGCTAGTGGTTTTGACACAGGGTCAGATACGCAGTATTTT. Amino acid sequence: CASGFDTGSDTQYF.

The chain is built from TRBV18 and TRBJ2-2, with TRBD1 matching over 7 bases. The CDR3 contains 17 residues. The ends lost 4 bases at V and 2 bases at J; junction bases unmatched: 10. Per germline, CDR1 KGHSH and CDR2 LQKENI. The CDR3 reads CASSLDRLGLNTGELFF. Here the CDR3 DNA reads TGTGCCAGCTCACTGGACAGGCTCGGGCTTAACACCGGGGAGCTGTTTTTT.

V is TRBV24-1 and J is TRBJ2-2, with D possibly being TRBD2 (6 bases). The length of the CDR3 is 13 residues. Germline loops: CDR1 KGHDR, CDR2 SFDVKD. Trimming left V 4 bases short and J 6 bases short, with 8 bases between. The CDR3 nucleotides are TGTGCCACCAGTGAGGAGGGTCCCGGGGAGCTGTTTTTT. Translation gives CATSEEGPGELFF.

The chain couples TRBV2 to TRBJ2-1; TRBD2 matches 8 bases. The V gene's germline CDR1 is SNHLY and CDR2 FYNNEI. J was trimmed by 6 bases and V by 4 bases; bases with no gene match: 11. This CDR3 region has 16 residues. The CDR3 region is CASSGLRAGGLNEQFF. In DNA, the CDR3 is TGTGCCAGCAGTGGGCTACGGGCGGGGGGACTCAATGAGCAGTTCTTC.

The chain is built from TRBV24-1 and TRBJ2-2; 10 bases fit TRBD1. Germline CDR1 reads KGHDR; CDR2 reads SFDVKD. The trim removed 4 bases at V and 7 bases at J, leaving 8 bases unmatched. The CDR3 consists of 16 residues. This CDR3 reads CATSDFRQGAGGELFF. CDR3 coding DNA: TGTGCCACCAGTGACTTCCGACAGGGGGCCGGCGGGGAGCTGTTTTTT.

CDR3 residues: CASSHRGRGGYTF. The DNA of the CDR3 is TGTGCCAGCAGTCACAGGGGGCGGGGTGGCTACACCTTC. J is TRBJ1-2 and V is TRBV27, with 9 bases identical to TRBD1. Germline CDR1 and CDR2: MNHEY and SMNVEV (reference sequence). J gave up 7 bases and V 5 bases, and 5 bases lay outside the gene matches. The CDR3 loop spans 13 amino acids.

The chain combines TRBV4-1 with TRBJ1-2; D gene ambiguous. V was clipped by 0 bases and J by 5 bases, with 22 bases between them. Germline assignment: CDR1 MGHRA and CDR2 YSYEKL. CDR3 size: 18 residues. The CDR3 sequence is CASSQDPPEREVRYGYTF. DNA of the CDR3: TGCGCCAGCAGCCAAGATCCCCCCGAGCGGGAAGTTAGATATGGCTACACCTTC.

The chain couples TRBV29-1 to TRBJ1-3, with no clear D. This CDR3 has 15 amino acids. V lost 5 bases and J 0 bases, leaving 14 bases between the germline ends. The germline V gene encodes CDR1 SQVTM and CDR2 ANQGSEA. The CDR3, as DNA: TGCAGCGTTCAAATGGCAACGAGCTCTGGAAACACCATATATTTT. This codes for CSVQMATSSGNTIYF. The whole variable domain, filled in from reference TRBV29-1 and TRBJ1-3, reads SAVISQKPSRDICQRGTSLTIQCQVDSQVTMMFWYRQQPGQSLTLIATANQGSEATYESGFVIDKFPISRPNLTFSTLTVSNMSPEDSSIYLCSVQMATSSGNTIYFGEGSWLTVV.

This clonotype has a count of ten or more. The chain uses TRBV7-2 and TRBJ2-5; 10 nucleotides align to TRBD2. With V trimmed by 0 bases and J by 5 bases, 12 bases remained unmatched. The CDR3 covers 18 residues. The germline V gene has CDR1 SGHTA and CDR2 FQGNSA. CDR3 residues: CASSLAGVLAGVRETQYF. CDR3 in DNA: TGTGCCAGCAGCTTAGCGGGAGTGCTAGCGGGGGTCAGGGAGACCCAGTACTTC. The full variable domain, rest sourced from reference TRBV7-2 and TRBJ2-5, is GAGVSQSPSNKVTEKGKDVELRCDPISGHTALYWYRQSLGQGLEFLIYFQGNSAPDKSGLPSDRFSAERTGGSVSTLTIQRTQQEDSAVYLCASSLAGVLAGVRETQYFGPGTRLLVL.

In this sample, this clonotype turned up a few times. The chain employs TRBV27 and TRBJ2-7, with 7 bases matching TRBD2. The CDR3 contains 15 residues. The germline CDR1 and CDR2 sequences are MNHEY and SMNVEV (reference sequence). Germline trimming cut 0 bases from V and 5 bases from J; bases unmatched to any gene: 7. CDR3 protein: CASSLSGGMVNEQYF. The CDR3 DNA sequence: TGTGCCAGCAGTTTATCGGGGGGGATGGTGAACGAGCAGTACTTC.

The chain employs TRBV11-3 and TRBJ2-6, with D perhaps assigned TRBD1 or TRBD2 (5 bases each). V lost 7 bases and J 6 bases, leaving 19 bases between the germline ends. CDR1 is SGHNT, CDR2 YENEEA, per germline. The CDR3 sequence is 16 residues long. Here the CDR3 reads CASTLGPRSKANVLTF. CDR3 coding DNA: TGTGCCAGCACCCTGGGACCGCGGTCTAAGGCCAACGTCCTGACTTTC.

V is TRBV7-9 and J is TRBJ2-6; D gene ambiguous. This CDR3 has 16 amino acids. Trimming cost V 2 bases and J 2 bases, with 10 bases left between them. The germline gives CDR1 SEHNR, CDR2 FQNEAQ (reference sequence). CDR3: CASSLSVIPGANVLTF. The CDR3 DNA sequence: TGTGCCAGCAGCTTATCGGTTATTCCTGGGGCCAACGTCCTGACTTTC.

This clonotype was counted between two and nine times. CDR3 sequence (DNA): TGTGCCTTGGTAGCGGGGGGATTGAAGTACCCGGACGAGCAGTTCTTC. Residues: CALVAGGLKYPDEQFF. The chain links TRBV7-9 to TRBJ2-1; 10 positions match TRBD2. Germline assignment: CDR1 SEHNR and CDR2 FQNEAQ (reference sequence). The ends lost 11 bases at V and 10 bases at J; junction bases unmatched: 20. The CDR3 contains 16 residues.

Of note for this clonotype: Being one base from a much bigger clone, this may be a read error. The chain joins TRBV6-5 to TRBJ2-1; perhaps TRBD2 as D (5 bases). The V gene's germline CDR1 is MNHEY and CDR2 SVGAGI. Trimming removed 6 bases at V and 11 bases at J, with 11 bases between. The CDR3 extends over 11 amino acids. The CDR3 nucleotides read TGTGCCAGCAGGGCCGGGAATAAGCAGTTCTTC. This codes for CASRAGNKQFF.

On this clonotype: Being one base from a much bigger clone, this may be a read error. The chain couples TRBV7-2 to TRBJ1-4; D gene ambiguous. This CDR3 contains 15 residues. Between the trimmed V and J ends, which lost 5 bases and 8 bases, there was a span of 18 bases. In germline, CDR1 is SGHTA, CDR2 FQGNSA. The CDR3 protein is CASSHTQFQGEKLFF. DNA of the CDR3: TGTGCCAGCAGCCATACCCAGTTTCAAGGGGAAAAACTGTTTTTT.

This clonotype was recorded at least ten times. CDR3 in DNA: TGTGCCAGCAGCTCCTACCCATTCCGGGACCTTTCGAACACCGGGGAGCTGTTTTTT. Its protein is CASSSYPFRDLSNTGELFF. The chain carries TRBV7-3 and TRBJ2-2; D may match TRBD1 or TRBD2 (5 bases each). Germline CDR1 reads SGHTA; CDR2 reads FQGTGA. This CDR3 comprises 19 residues. Trimming removed 4 bases from V and 0 bases from J, with 21 bases in between.

The chain uses TRBV25-1 and TRBJ1-2, with D unclear. Trimming removed 0 bases at V and 1 base at J, with 9 bases between. This CDR3 is 15 amino acids long. Germline CDR1 reads MGHDK; CDR2 reads SYGVNS. The CDR3 DNA reads as TGTGCCAGCAGTGAATATGAGGATTTTAACTATGGCTACACCTTC. Its protein is CASSEYEDFNYGYTF.

Turning to this clonotype: A much larger clone sits a single nucleotide away, making a read error possible. The V and J genes are TRBV7-6 and TRBJ2-7, with 7 bases identical to TRBD1. V gave up 5 bases and J gave up 2 bases; unmatched junction bases: 12. This CDR3 spans 16 amino acids. Germline loops: CDR1 SGHVS, CDR2 FNYEAQ. Here the CDR3 reads CASSVPGMTGTYEQYF. The CDR3 nucleotides are TGTGCCAGCAGCGTACCGGGGATGACAGGGACCTACGAGCAGTACTTC.

The chain has TRBV13 and TRBJ1-1, with TRBD1 matching 8 bases. CDR1 PRHDT and CDR2 FYEKMQ come from the germline V gene (reference sequence). The V segment lost 5 bases and the J segment 8 bases; nucleotides outside the gene matches: 4. The CDR3 loop spans 12 amino acids. The CDR3 DNA reads TGTGCCAGCAGCAACGGGGACAGGGAAGCTTTCTTT. It codes for CASSNGDREAFF.

V usage is TRBV20-1 and J usage is TRBJ2-7; D not certain. This CDR3 region has 16 residues. Between the trimmed V and J ends, which lost 0 bases and 5 bases, there was a span of 20 bases. The V gene's germline CDR1 is DFQATT and CDR2 SNEGSKA (reference sequence). The CDR3 nucleotides are TGCAGTGCTAGAGATCCCTCGCCCGGAAAATTCCACGAGCAGTACTTC. It codes for CSARDPSPGKFHEQYF.

The chain joins TRBV7-2 to TRBJ2-1, with 8 bases fitting TRBD2. The V gene end was trimmed by 4 bases and the J gene end by 5 bases; junction bases not matched to a gene: 7. This CDR3 is built from 15 residues. Per the germline V gene, CDR1 is SGHTA and CDR2 is FQGNSA. The CDR3 loop reads CASSSGLGVHNEQFF. CDR3 in DNA: TGTGCCAGCAGCTCGGGACTAGGCGTCCACAATGAGCAGTTCTTC.